This TCR beta chain was documented in a study of blood T cell repertoires in COVID-19. Per the original data handling: From reference gene primer amplification, estimates of nucleated cell counts were derived. The table came from immunoSEQ multiplex PCR; TCRdb's copy has only in-frame clones and leaves some out. Clone size and V and J calls were adopted from that table, with D and trimming inferred from the DNA. The data show 150,000 to 200,000 clones, 70% to 90% seen once. V lost 10 bases and J lost 0, with 12 bases in between. CDR3 size: 14 residues. CDR1 is MNHEY, CDR2 SVGAGI, per germline. In its sample, this clone was seen a few times.

The source is a woman aged 50 to 60 who had recovered from COVID-19. This chain connects TRBV6-5 to TRBJ1-4, with D possibly TRBD1 on 5 matching bases. Sequencing used PBMCs or T cells enriched from blood (not recorded which). The CDR3: CATALGATNEKLFF. The CDR3 DNA sequence: TGTGCCACAGCCCTAGGGGCAACTAATGAAAAACTGTTTTTT.